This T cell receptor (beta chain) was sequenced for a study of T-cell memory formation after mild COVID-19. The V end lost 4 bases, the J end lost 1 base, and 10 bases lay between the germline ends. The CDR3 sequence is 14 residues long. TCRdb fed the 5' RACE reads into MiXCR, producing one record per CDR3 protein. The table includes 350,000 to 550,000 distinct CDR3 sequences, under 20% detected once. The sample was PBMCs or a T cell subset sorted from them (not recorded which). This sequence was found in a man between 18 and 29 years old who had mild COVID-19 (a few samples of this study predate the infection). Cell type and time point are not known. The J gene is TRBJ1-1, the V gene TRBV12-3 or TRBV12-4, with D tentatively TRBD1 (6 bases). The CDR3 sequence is CASSSRQENTEAFF. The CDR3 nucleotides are TGTGCCAGCAGTTCCCGACAGGAGAACACTGAAGCTTTCTTT.